The sequence of this TCR beta chain was determined in a study of OX40 agonist ivuxolimab in advanced cancers. Study as a whole: With a range of roughly 20 to 80, age averaged approximately 64 years, and about 83% were male. Antecedent anti-PD-1, anti-PD-L1 or anti-CTLA-4 therapy was permissible, with under 50% having received some. Study-wide results and limits: CD4+ and CD8+ T cells in blood underwent clonal expansion by week 6 at 0.1 to 3.0 mg/kg.

CDR3 length: 13 amino acids. Trimming removed 5 bases from V and 4 bases from J, with 11 bases in between. CDR1 is LNHDA, CDR2 SQIVND, per germline (reference sequence). Method: immunoSEQ multiplex PCR; TCRdb's copy keeps in-frame clones and lacks some. Of under 70,000 clones listed, about nine tenths are singletons. Worth noting for this clone: Its antigen is unknown.

J is TRBJ1-2 and V is TRBV19; D may be TRBD1 (5 bases). The receptor comes from an adult with an advanced solid tumor such as melanoma, head and neck, liver or kidney cancer. Sequencing was performed on CD4+ or CD8+ T cells sorted from blood, taken in a trial of the OX40 agonist ivuxolimab. Written as DNA, the CDR3 is TGTGCCAGTAGTGTACCAGGGTCCTATGGCTACACCTTC. Translated: CASSVPGSYGYTF.